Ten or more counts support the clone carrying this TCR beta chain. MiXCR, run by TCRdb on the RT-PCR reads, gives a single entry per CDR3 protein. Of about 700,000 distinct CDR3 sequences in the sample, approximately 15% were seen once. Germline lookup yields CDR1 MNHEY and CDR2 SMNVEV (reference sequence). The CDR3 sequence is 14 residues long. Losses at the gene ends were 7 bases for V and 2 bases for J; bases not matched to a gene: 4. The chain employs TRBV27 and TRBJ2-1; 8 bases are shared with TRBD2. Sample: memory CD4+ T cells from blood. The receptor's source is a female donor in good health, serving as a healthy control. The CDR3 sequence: CASKREGPYNEQFF. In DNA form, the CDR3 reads TGTGCCAGCAAACGGGAGGGGCCCTACAATGAGCAGTTCTTC.